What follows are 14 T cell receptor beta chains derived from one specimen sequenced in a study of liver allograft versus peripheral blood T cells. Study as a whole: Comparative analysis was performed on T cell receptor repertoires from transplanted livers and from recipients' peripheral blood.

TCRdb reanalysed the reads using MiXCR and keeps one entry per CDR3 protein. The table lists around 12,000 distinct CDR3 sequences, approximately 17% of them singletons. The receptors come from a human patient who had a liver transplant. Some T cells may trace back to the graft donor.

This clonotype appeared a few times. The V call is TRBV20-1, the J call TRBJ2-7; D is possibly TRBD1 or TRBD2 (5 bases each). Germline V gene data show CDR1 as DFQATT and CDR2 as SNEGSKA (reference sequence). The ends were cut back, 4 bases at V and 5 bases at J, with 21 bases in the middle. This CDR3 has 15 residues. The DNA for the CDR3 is TGCAGTGCTACCACCTGGGGAAACCGGGACGACGAGCAGTACTTC. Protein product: CSATTWGNRDDEQYF.

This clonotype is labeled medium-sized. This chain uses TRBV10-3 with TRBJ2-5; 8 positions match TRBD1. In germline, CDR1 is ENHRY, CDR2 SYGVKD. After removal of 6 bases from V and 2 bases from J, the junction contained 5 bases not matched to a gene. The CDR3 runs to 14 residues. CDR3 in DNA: TGTGCCATCAGCGCCGGGACAGGACAAGAGACCCAGTACTTC. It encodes CAISAGTGQETQYF.

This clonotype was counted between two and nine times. Here the CDR3 DNA reads TGTGCCTGGAGTGTACTGGGAGCCGGTAATGAGCAGTTCTTC. The encoded protein is CAWSVLGAGNEQFF. This sequence joins TRBV30 and TRBJ2-1, with D perhaps TRBD2 (5 bases). Looked up from germline, CDR1 is GTSNPN and CDR2 is SVGIG (reference sequence). Trimming left V 0 bases short and J 7 bases short, with 13 bases between. The CDR3 runs to 14 residues. Using reference TRBV30 and TRBJ2-1 for the parts outside the CDR3, the full variable domain is SQTIHQWPATLVQPVGSPLSLECTVEGTSNPNLYWYRQAAGRGLQLLFYSVGIGQISSEVPQNLSASRPQDRQFILSSKKLLLSDSGFYLCAWSVLGAGNEQFFGPGTRLTVL.

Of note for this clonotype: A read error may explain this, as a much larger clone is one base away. For the CDR3, the DNA is TGTGTCAGCAGCGAGATAGGACAAACCTACGAGCAGTACTTC. Encoded protein: CVSSEIGQTYEQYF. The rearrangement links TRBV27 to TRBJ2-7; maybe TRBD1 (5 bases). The germline gives CDR1 MNHEY, CDR2 SMNVEV (reference sequence). CDR3 length: 14 amino acids.

In nucleotides, the CDR3 is TGTGCCAGTAGTATAGCGAAGGCGAACTACGAGCAGTACTTC. Translated, it gives CASSIAKANYEQYF. The chain joins TRBV19 to TRBJ2-7; D is unresolved. The V end was cut by 1 base, the J end by 3 bases, with 10 bases between. The CDR3 contains 14 residues. CDR1 and CDR2 (germline): LNHDA, SQIVND (reference sequence).

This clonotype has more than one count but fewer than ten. The CDR3 nucleotides are TGTGCCAGCTCAACACCGGGACAGGATGCAGATACGCAGTATTTT. Its protein product is CASSTPGQDADTQYF. The chain joins TRBV12-3 or TRBV12-4 to TRBJ2-3, with TRBD1 matching over 8 bases. The trim removed 8 bases at V and 4 bases at J, leaving 11 bases unmatched. This CDR3 is 15 amino acids long.

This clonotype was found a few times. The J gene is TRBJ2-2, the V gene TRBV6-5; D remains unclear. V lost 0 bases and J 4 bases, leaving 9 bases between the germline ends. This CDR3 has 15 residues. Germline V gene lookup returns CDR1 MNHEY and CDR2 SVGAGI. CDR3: CASSYSGRSTGELFF. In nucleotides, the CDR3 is TGTGCCAGCAGTTACTCTGGGCGTAGCACCGGGGAGCTGTTTTTT.

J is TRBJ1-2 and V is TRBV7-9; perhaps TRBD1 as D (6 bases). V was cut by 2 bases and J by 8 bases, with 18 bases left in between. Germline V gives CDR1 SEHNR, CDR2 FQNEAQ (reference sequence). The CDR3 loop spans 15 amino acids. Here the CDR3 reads CASSLSKGGRRGYTF. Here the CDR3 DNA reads TGTGCCAGCAGCTTATCGAAGGGGGGGAGGAGAGGCTACACCTTC.

Here the CDR3 reads CASSLRGGGQETQYF. As DNA, the CDR3 is TGTGCCAGCAGCCTCAGAGGGGGGGGCCAAGAGACCCAGTACTTC. The chain joins TRBV12-3 or TRBV12-4 to TRBJ2-5, with D possibly TRBD2 on 7 matching bases. Trimming left V 6 bases short and J 1 base short, with 15 bases between. The CDR3 covers 15 residues.

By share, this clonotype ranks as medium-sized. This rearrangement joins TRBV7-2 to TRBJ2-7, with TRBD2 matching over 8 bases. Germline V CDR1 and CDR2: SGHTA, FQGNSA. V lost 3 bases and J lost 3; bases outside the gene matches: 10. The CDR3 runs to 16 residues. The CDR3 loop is CASSFLKGLVFYEQYF. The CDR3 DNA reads TGTGCCAGCAGCTTCCTCAAGGGACTAGTATTCTACGAGCAGTACTTC.

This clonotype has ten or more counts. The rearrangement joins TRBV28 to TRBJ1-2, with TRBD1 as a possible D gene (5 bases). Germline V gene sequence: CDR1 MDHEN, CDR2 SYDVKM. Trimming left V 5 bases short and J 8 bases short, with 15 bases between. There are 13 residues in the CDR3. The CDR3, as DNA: TGTGCCAGCAGTCGACAGAGGTTTATGGGCTACACCTTC. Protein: CASSRQRFMGYTF.

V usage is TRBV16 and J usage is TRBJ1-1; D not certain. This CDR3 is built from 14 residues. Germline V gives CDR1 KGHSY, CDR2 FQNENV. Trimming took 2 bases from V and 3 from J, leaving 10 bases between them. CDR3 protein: CASSQVPAYTEAFF. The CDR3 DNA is TGTGCCAGCAGCCAAGTTCCAGCATACACTGAAGCTTTCTTT.

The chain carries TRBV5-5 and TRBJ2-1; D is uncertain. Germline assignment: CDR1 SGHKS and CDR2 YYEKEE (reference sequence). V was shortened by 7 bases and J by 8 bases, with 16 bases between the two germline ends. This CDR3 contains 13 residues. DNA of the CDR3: TGTGCCAGCTGCCGTCCGCCAAAGGATGAGCAGTTCTTC. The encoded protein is CASCRPPKDEQFF.

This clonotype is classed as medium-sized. CDR3 region: CASSLGQTSSGNTIYF. The CDR3 nucleotides are TGTGCCAGCAGCTTGGGGCAGACAAGCTCTGGAAACACCATATATTTT. This chain links TRBV5-4 with TRBJ1-3; D unresolved. Germline V gene lookup returns CDR1 SGHNT and CDR2 YYREEE (reference sequence). The ends were cut back, 0 bases at V and 0 bases at J, with 10 bases in the middle. The CDR3 has 16 amino acids.